Following are 8 T cell receptor beta chains from one sample sequenced in a study of shared clonotypes between healthy human individuals. Terminally differentiated effector memory CD45RA+ cells were excluded by CCR7 positive selection of CD45RO-negative cells. Method: immunoSEQ multiplex PCR; TCRdb's copy keeps in-frame clones and lacks some. The sample carries 1.5 million to 2.5 million clones, just under 95% recorded once. Sequencing was done on a sample of naive CD8+ T cells sorted from blood. These receptor sequences come from a man in his late teens or twenties in good health.

A word on this clone: This CDR3 is also generated by other DNA sequences in the sample. CDR3 region: CASSSGGGSYNEQFF. DNA for the CDR3: TGTGCCAGCAGCAGCGGGGGGGGCTCCTACAATGAGCAGTTCTTC. The chain recombines TRBV7-2 with TRBJ2-1; TRBD2 matches 10 bases. The CDR3 has 15 residues. Germline trimming cut 5 bases from V and 0 bases from J; bases unmatched to any gene: 1. Germline CDR1 reads SGHTA; CDR2 reads FQGNSA.

Remarks on this clone: The sample has other DNA sequences that encode this CDR3 too. V usage is TRBV6-5 and J usage is TRBJ1-1; D call uncertain. Trimming removed 0 bases from V and 4 bases from J, with 9 bases in between. The CDR3 runs 14 residues. Germline V gene data show CDR1 as MNHEY and CDR2 as SVGAGI. CDR3 DNA sequence: TGTGCCAGCAGTTACTCAGGCGAGAGCACTGAAGCTTTCTTT. Protein sequence: CASSYSGESTEAFF.

This chain uses TRBV15 with TRBJ2-3, with D unclear. V dropped 0 bases and J dropped 5 bases, with 15 bases sitting between them. The CDR3 is made up of 16 amino acids. Germline V gene data show CDR1 as LNHNV and CDR2 as YYDKDF (reference sequence). The CDR3 here is CATSRDRPVPQDTQYF. The CDR3 DNA is TGTGCCACCAGCAGAGATCGACCGGTTCCACAAGATACGCAGTATTTT.

The chain couples TRBV27 to TRBJ1-5; no reliable D call. CDR1 is MNHEY, CDR2 SMNVEV, per germline (reference sequence). V dropped 2 bases and J dropped 0 bases, with 8 bases sitting between them. The CDR3 is 15 amino acids. As DNA, the CDR3 is TGTGCCAGCAGTTTAAAGGCAGATAGCAATCAGCCCCAGCATTTT. Protein product: CASSLKADSNQPQHF.

This chain uses TRBV29-1 with TRBJ2-7; D may be TRBD1 or TRBD2 (5 bases each). Germline V lookup: CDR1 SQVTM, CDR2 ANQGSEA. Trimming removed 6 bases at V and 0 bases at J, with 12 bases between. The CDR3 is 13 residues long. CDR3 DNA: TGCAGCGTCCCGGGACGGGACTCCTACGAGCAGTACTTC. Its protein product is CSVPGRDSYEQYF.

Of note for this clone: The sample holds other DNA sequences that translate to the same CDR3. The chain joins TRBV9 to TRBJ2-7; the match to TRBD1 covers 9 bases. CDR1 and CDR2 from the germline V gene are SGDLS and YYNGEE. CDR3 length: 14 residues. V was pared by 2 bases and J by 3 bases, with 3 bases of the junction left unmatched. The CDR3, as DNA: TGTGCCAGCAGCGTTCAGGACAGGGGCTACGAGCAGTACTTC. Amino acid sequence: CASSVQDRGYEQYF.

This chain connects TRBV2 to TRBJ2-5; 9 bases are shared with TRBD2. Trimming at V came to 2 bases and at J to 5 bases, leaving 9 bases not matched to a gene. The CDR3 loop spans 16 amino acids. Germline CDR1 reads SNHLY; CDR2 reads FYNNEI. This CDR3 reads CASSEWLREGLETQYF. CDR3 bases: TGTGCCAGCAGTGAATGGTTGCGGGAGGGCCTTGAGACCCAGTACTTC.

The chain links TRBV5-6 to TRBJ2-6; D may be TRBD2 (5 bases). Trimming pared 1 base from V and 0 bases from J, leaving 11 bases between. Germline V gene data show CDR1 as SGHDT and CDR2 as YYEEEE. The CDR3 sequence is 17 residues long. The DNA of the CDR3 is TGTGCCAGCAGCTTGTTTCCGGGGTTCTCTGGGGCCAACGTCCTGACTTTC. Translated: CASSLFPGFSGANVLTF.